The 13 T cell receptor beta chains presented below share a single source sample, sequenced in a study of human T cells and chemical hapten exposure. Time point indicated: pre-sensitization, week 0. The treatment denotes: therapeutic diphenylcyclopropenone sensitization with weekly scalp DPC. MiXCR was run by TCRdb on the RACE reads, yielding one entry per CDR3 protein. The table lists around 380,000 distinct CDR3 sequences, around 5.5% of them singletons. This specimen consisted of whole blood, obtained in connection with sensitization to the hapten diphenylcyclopropenone (DPC). These receptors originate from a woman aged 18-30 years with alopecia areata. Some clones in this sample may be carry-over from other donors' samples.

V is TRBV12-5 and J is TRBJ2-5; 8 positions match TRBD1. Per the germline V gene, CDR1 is LGHNT and CDR2 is FRNRAP. J was trimmed by 4 bases and V by 5 bases; bases with no gene match: 6. The CDR3 consists of 14 residues. The CDR3 reads CASGVQGVPETQYF. In nucleotides, the CDR3 is TGTGCTAGTGGTGTACAGGGGGTACCAGAGACCCAGTACTTC.

This clonotype was counted ten times or more. The chain uses TRBV29-1 and TRBJ1-5; D uncertain. Per the germline V gene, CDR1 is SQVTM and CDR2 is ANQGSEA. The CDR3 totals 13 residues. Trimming removed 2 bases at V and 0 bases at J, with 5 bases between. The CDR3 protein is CSVEISSNQPQHF. In DNA form, the CDR3 reads TGCAGCGTTGAAATCTCTAGCAATCAGCCCCAGCATTTT.

By sample fraction, this clonotype is medium-sized. The V gene is TRBV4-3, the J gene TRBJ1-2, with 8 bases fitting TRBD1. The V segment lost 3 bases and the J segment 1 base; nucleotides outside the gene matches: 10. Germline V gene sequence: CDR1 LGHNA, CDR2 YSLEER. There are 17 residues in the CDR3. CDR3 sequence reads: CASSQEAYRGGNYGYTF. The CDR3 DNA is TGCGCCAGCAGCCAGGAAGCATACAGGGGGGGTAACTATGGCTACACCTTC.

Many counts were recorded for this clonotype. This chain connects TRBV12-3 or TRBV12-4 to TRBJ2-1, with 11 bases lining up with TRBD2. V was pared by 6 bases and J by 14 bases, with 9 bases of the junction left unmatched. CDR3 length equals 13 residues. The CDR3 protein is CASSPRTSGRKFF. Here the CDR3 DNA reads TGTGCCAGCAGCCCTAGGACTAGCGGGCGAAAGTTCTTC.

This clonotype came up many times. The gene calls are TRBV5-1 and TRBJ2-1, with D tentatively TRBD2 (7 bases). The CDR3 extends over 13 amino acids. CDR1 is SGHRS, CDR2 YFSETQ, per germline. Trimming stripped 8 bases from V and 8 bases from J, with 17 bases between. In DNA, the CDR3 is TGCGCCAGTGCGCGGGGGCTTGACGATGAGCAGTTCTTC. Protein product: CASARGLDDEQFF.

The V call is TRBV9, the J call TRBJ2-5; D possibly corresponds to TRBD2 (6 bases). From germline, CDR1 is SGDLS and CDR2 YYNGEE. The CDR3 consists of 14 residues. Trimming took 3 bases from V and 1 from J, leaving 10 bases between them. As DNA, the CDR3 is TGTGCCAGCAGCGGGGCGGGGTTCCAAGAGACCCAGTACTTC. Its protein is CASSGAGFQETQYF.

The chain recombines TRBV7-3 with TRBJ2-3, with 7 bases matching TRBD2. The germline gives CDR1 SGHTA, CDR2 FQGTGA. Unmatched junction bases numbered 6, after V lost 3 bases and J lost 3 bases. This CDR3 is built from 15 residues. The DNA for the CDR3 is TGTGCCAGCAGCTTTACGGGGGGATTGACAGATACGCAGTATTTT. Residues: CASSFTGGLTDTQYF. Drawing the rest from reference TRBV7-3 and TRBJ2-3, the complete variable domain is GAGVSQTPSNKVTEKGKYVELRCDPISGHTALYWYRQSLGQGPEFLIYFQGTGAADDSGLPNDRFFAVRPEGSVSTLKIQRTERGDSAVYLCASSFTGGLTDTQYFGPGTRLTVL.

The chain has TRBV5-1 and TRBJ2-2; D is unresolved. This CDR3 is built from 14 residues. Germline-derived CDR1 and CDR2 are SGHRS and YFSETQ. Trimming pared 1 base from V and 4 bases from J, leaving 8 bases between. The CDR3 DNA reads TGCGCCAGCAGCTTGAATCCGAGCACCGGGGAGCTGTTTTTT. Its translation: CASSLNPSTGELFF.

The genes are TRBV20-1 and TRBJ1-1; TRBD1 agrees at 10 bases. This CDR3 is 13 amino acids long. With 5 bases clipped from V and 4 bases from J, the junction kept 4 bases outside the gene matches. Germline V lookup: CDR1 DFQATT, CDR2 SNEGSKA (reference sequence). CDR3 sequence (DNA): TGCAGTGCTCGGACAGGGGGAAGCACTGAAGCTTTCTTT. Translated, it gives CSARTGGSTEAFF.

The chain links TRBV3-1 to TRBJ1-2; 7 bases align to TRBD1. The CDR3 has 16 amino acids. The junction had 11 bases not matched to a gene; V was cut back by 2 bases and J by 5 bases. The germline CDR1 and CDR2 sequences are LGHDT and YNNKEL (reference sequence). CDR3 amino acids: CASSQLGAGGPYGYTF. CDR3 coding DNA: TGTGCCAGCAGCCAACTTGGGGCAGGGGGACCTTATGGCTACACCTTC.

This chain links TRBV5-4 with TRBJ2-7, with a possible D match to TRBD1 (5 bases). With 4 bases removed from V and 4 bases from J, the gap between germline ends came to 12 bases. CDR1 and CDR2 (germline): SGHNT, YYREEE (reference sequence). The CDR3 is made up of 13 amino acids. The CDR3 DNA follows: TGTGCCAGCAGCGTTGCCCAGGGTTACGAGCAGTACTTC. Protein product: CASSVAQGYEQYF.

There are a few counts of this clonotype. The rearrangement uses TRBV20-1 and TRBJ2-1; 8 bases line up with TRBD1. The V and J ends lost 5 bases and 9 bases, in that order; junction bases with no gene match: 15. Germline V CDR1 and CDR2: DFQATT, SNEGSKA (reference sequence). CDR3 length: 15 residues. The CDR3 nucleotides read TGCAGTGCTTTCACGGGACAGGCGAATCTAGGTGAGCAGTTCTTC. Its protein product is CSAFTGQANLGEQFF.

This chain uses TRBV7-9 with TRBJ2-6; D is unclear. The length of the CDR3 is 14 residues. Trimming took 4 bases from V and 5 from J, leaving 9 bases between them. Per the germline V gene, CDR1 is SEHNR and CDR2 is FQNEAQ (reference sequence). The CDR3 loop reads CASSSVGWANVLTF. CDR3 DNA: TGTGCCAGCAGCTCGGTTGGCTGGGCCAACGTCCTGACTTTC.